Listed below are T cell receptor beta chains from one sample, sequenced in a study of cytomegalovirus exposure and HLA in healthy donors. Only in-frame clones appear in the TCRdb table, and some are missing; sequencing was by immunoSEQ multiplex PCR. The profile shows 130,000 to 150,000 clones, around 72% of them singletons. The sequenced sample consisted of PBMCs. The origin of the receptors is a man between 35 and 55 years old in good health and CMV-seronegative. Each CDR3 is given with its conserved first and last residue. Each record gives: CDR3 protein, V gene, J gene.

CASSLTGGDDTQYF	TRBV5-1	TRBJ2-3
CASSLGAGAEYEQYF	TRBV5-1	TRBJ2-7
CASSDAEGVYGYTF	TRBV25-1	TRBJ1-2
CSGDPGLAGGPHNEQFF	TRBV29-1	TRBJ2-1
CASSLAVASGRYNEQFF	TRBV5-1	TRBJ2-1
CASSIRVGEQYF	TRBV5-1	TRBJ2-7
CASSQDPGLNIQYF	TRBV4-2	TRBJ2-4
CATRGTGGQDYGYTF	TRBV15	TRBJ1-2
CASSYSRYRAYEQYF	TRBV6-5	TRBJ2-7
CASSHRRAYNSPLHF	TRBV28	TRBJ1-6
CASTRLRGNTDTQYF	TRBV5-4	TRBJ2-3
CASSLVDNREETQYF	TRBV5-1	TRBJ2-5
CASSPRGLAGLGETQYF	TRBV7-2	TRBJ2-5
CAISGLAGGTDTQYF	TRBV10-3	TRBJ2-3
CASKGRGYGYTF	TRBV6-5	TRBJ1-2
CASTENSGGNEKLFF	TRBV28	TRBJ1-4
CASSLRSTGGLQYF	TRBV28	TRBJ2-4
CASSVGSWTSESDEQYF	TRBV9	TRBJ2-7
CASSYSGNRGYTF	TRBV6-5	TRBJ1-2
CASSTTTGFLAEAFF	TRBV19	TRBJ1-1
CASSITRRTGRTEAFF	TRBV19	TRBJ1-1
CAISASYSSTDTQYF	TRBV10-3	TRBJ2-3
CASSLTTGTYEQYF	TRBV5-5	TRBJ2-7
CASSAGVGRGQPQHF	TRBV19	TRBJ1-5
CASSSTNGGYSAGWETQYF	TRBV7-9	TRBJ2-5
CASSRTGFNEQFF	TRBV6-5	TRBJ2-1
CASSYRSGKETQYF	TRBV27	TRBJ2-5
CASSSGDKSYEQYF	TRBV7-3	TRBJ2-7
CATRLNTEAFF	TRBV10-3	TRBJ1-1
CASSNGLAGGPFF	TRBV7-8	TRBJ2-1
CASSLGQGPEQYF	TRBV11-2	TRBJ2-7
CASSVEGTSGETQYF	TRBV9	TRBJ2-5
CAGGQSSYEQYF	TRBV30	TRBJ2-7
CSVEDGLAGRNEQFF	TRBV29-1	TRBJ2-1
CASSDRLAQETQYF	TRBV9	TRBJ2-5
CASSYSAGTNTGELFF	TRBV6-9	TRBJ2-2
CASSPWERGDTQYF	TRBV11-2	TRBJ2-3
CASSLVRAGRGETQYF	TRBV5-4	TRBJ2-5
CASINSGRFLGYTF	TRBV6-1	TRBJ1-2
CAWSSQLRGQYF	TRBV30	TRBJ2-7
CASSVAGGLGTDTQYF	TRBV9	TRBJ2-3
CASSQERTYEQYF	TRBV4-1	TRBJ2-7
CASSPATGGNTGELFF	TRBV11-3	TRBJ2-2
CATSRVRTGAVADTIYF	TRBV15	TRBJ1-3
CASSQVRGNEQFF	TRBV4-1	TRBJ2-1
CASSYSRAVVTDTQYF	TRBV6-5	TRBJ2-3
CAISESGQPRNTEAFF	TRBV10-3	TRBJ1-1
CASSVEPGTEAFF	TRBV9	TRBJ1-1
CAWSVDRVVGYTF	TRBV30	TRBJ1-2
CASSQGSGRNYGYTF	TRBV7-2	TRBJ1-2
CASSSGDSTTYEQYF	TRBV5-1	TRBJ2-7
CASSAQGDRDTQYF	TRBV9	TRBJ2-3
CASSLASSYNYGYTF	TRBV7-9	TRBJ1-2